These 11 T cell receptor beta chains originate from one sample sequenced in a study of T cells in Graves' hyperthyroidism and ophthalmopathy. Regions amplified from RNA transcripts were the TCR beta CDR3 regions. Researchers ran a first-round RT-PCR on the TCR CDR3 using the HTBI primer set. TCRdb re-called the multiplex PCR reads with MiXCR, one entry per CDR3 protein. Altogether over 500,000 distinct CDR3 sequences are present, 14% being singletons, with the ten largest covering about 14%. Specimen: blood. The receptors come from a woman aged 40 to 50 with Graves' hyperthyroidism.

This clonotype was found many times. This chain links TRBV2 with TRBJ2-3; D may be TRBD1 (6 bases). This CDR3 is 16 amino acids long. CDR1 is SNHLY and CDR2 is FYNNEI in the germline V gene. Trimming cost V 2 bases and J 6 bases, with 18 bases left between them. CDR3 protein: CASSEQELGTTDTQYF. As DNA, the CDR3 is TGTGCCAGCAGTGAACAAGAACTGGGGACAACGGATACGCAGTATTTT.

This clonotype was found a few times. The gene calls are TRBV6-1 and TRBJ1-5; 9 nucleotides align to TRBD1. Unmatched junction bases numbered 8, after V lost 7 bases and J lost 4 bases. Per germline, CDR1 MNHNS and CDR2 SASEGT. The CDR3 is 15 amino acids. As DNA, the CDR3 is TGTGCCAGCAACCTACCGGGACAGGGAAATCAGCCCCAGCATTTT. Translating gives CASNLPGQGNQPQHF.

This clonotype was recorded at least ten times. V and J are TRBV2 and TRBJ2-7, with D possibly matching TRBD1 (6 bases). The V and J ends lost 5 bases and 2 bases respectively, with 16 bases between them. The germline V gene encodes CDR1 SNHLY and CDR2 FYNNEI. This CDR3 is built from 15 residues. The CDR3 coding sequence is TGTGCCAGCAGTCTTCGTGGGGGCCCAGCCTACGAGCAGTACTTC. Encoded protein: CASSLRGGPAYEQYF.

J is TRBJ2-1 and V is TRBV7-2, with D possibly TRBD2 on 7 matching bases. V lost 7 bases and J 6 bases, leaving 19 bases between the germline ends. The CDR3 sequence is 15 residues long. The germline gives CDR1 SGHTA, CDR2 FQGNSA. This CDR3 reads CASTLGGASGNEQFF. The DNA of the CDR3 is TGTGCCAGCACCCTGGGGGGGGCTAGTGGCAATGAGCAGTTCTTC.

At least ten counts were recorded for this clonotype. V and J are TRBV3-1 and TRBJ1-4; unclear D gene. This CDR3 region has 16 residues. Germline V CDR1 and CDR2: LGHDT, YNNKEL (reference sequence). Trimming took 2 bases from V and 5 from J, leaving 15 bases between them. The CDR3 region has the DNA TGTGCCAGCAGCCAAACGGATCGCTTTAGCAATGAAAAACTGTTTTTT. Its translation: CASSQTDRFSNEKLFF.

This clonotype showed up many times. The chain recombines TRBV7-9 with TRBJ2-7; 11 bases fit TRBD2. Trimming at V came to 5 bases and at J to 2 bases, leaving 2 bases not matched to a gene. CDR3 length: 14 residues. The germline V gene has CDR1 SEHNR and CDR2 FQNEAQ (reference sequence). The CDR3 sequence: CASSVSGRAYEQYF. The CDR3 DNA sequence: TGTGCCAGCAGCGTTAGCGGGAGGGCCTACGAGCAGTACTTC.

In DNA, the CDR3 is TGTGCCAGCAGTTTATCGACTGGACAGCTGAACTACGAGCAGTACTTC. Its protein is CASSLSTGQLNYEQYF. The chain carries TRBV27 and TRBJ2-7; weak D call: TRBD1 (6 bases). The CDR3 extends over 16 amino acids. CDR1 is MNHEY and CDR2 is SMNVEV in the germline V gene (reference sequence). Deletions cut 0 bases from V and 3 bases from J, with 15 bases between.

The V and J genes are TRBV6-1 and TRBJ2-3; D uncertain. CDR1 is MNHNS and CDR2 is SASEGT in the germline V gene. Trimming stripped 3 bases from V and 2 bases from J, with 9 bases between. The CDR3 contains 14 residues. The CDR3 region has the DNA TGTGCCAGCAGTGAGTTGTTGAACACAGATACGCAGTATTTT. Its translation is CASSELLNTDTQYF.

This clonotype was counted many times. The chain links TRBV12-3 or TRBV12-4 to TRBJ1-1; no clear D gene. The CDR3 length is 14 residues. V lost 6 bases to trimming and J lost 1 base, with 12 bases between them. The chain's CDR3 is CASRSDTQNTEAFF. Written as DNA, the CDR3 is TGTGCCAGCAGGTCGGATACGCAGAACACTGAAGCTTTCTTT.

The CDR3 reads CASSTLPTGGSEAFF. In DNA, the CDR3 is TGTGCCAGTAGTACACTACCGACAGGGGGCTCTGAAGCTTTCTTT. The chain combines TRBV19 with TRBJ1-1, with TRBD1 matching over 10 bases. Per the germline V gene, CDR1 is LNHDA and CDR2 is SQIVND (reference sequence). The CDR3 runs to 15 residues. With V trimmed by 4 bases and J by 6 bases, 8 bases remained unmatched.

V usage is TRBV6-2 or TRBV6-3 and J usage is TRBJ1-1; D is perhaps TRBD1 (6 bases). This CDR3 contains 15 residues. From germline, CDR1 is MNHEY and CDR2 SVGEGT. The V and J ends lost 0 bases and 6 bases respectively, with 14 bases between them. In nucleotides, the CDR3 is TGTGCCAGCAGTTACTCACAGGGATATTTCGCTGAAGCTTTCTTT. Translating gives CASSYSQGYFAEAFF.